The 31 T cell receptor beta chains in this list originate from one sample, sequenced in a study of cytomegalovirus exposure and HLA in healthy donors. The PCR made use of 60 Vbeta and 13 Jbeta primers. Measured with immunoSEQ multiplex PCR; TCRdb has only the in-frame clones, and not every one. Here the sample spans over 85,000 clones, around 87% being singletons. Sequencing was done on a sample of PBMCs. Source of these receptors: a man in his forties in good health and CMV-seronegative.

The chain joins TRBV9 to TRBJ2-3, with D perhaps matching TRBD2 (7 bases). Trimming shortened V by 0 bases and J by 2 bases, and 13 bases separated the two germline ends. Germline CDR1 reads SGDLS; CDR2 reads YYNGEE. The CDR3 is 16 residues long. CDR3 nucleotide sequence: TGTGCCAGCAGCGTAGCTGGGGGGGGGCCCACAGATACGCAGTATTTT. Translated: CASSVAGGGPTDTQYF.

V is TRBV15 and J is TRBJ1-3, with D unclear. The CDR3 spans 15 residues. Deletions cut 0 bases from V and 0 bases from J, with 6 bases between. Germline loops: CDR1 LNHNV, CDR2 YYDKDF (reference sequence). DNA of the CDR3: TGTGCCACCAGCAGAGAAGGACTCTCTGGAAACACCATATATTTT. It translates to CATSREGLSGNTIYF. Full variable domain (remainder filled in from reference TRBV15 and TRBJ1-3): DAMVIQNPRYQVTQFGKPVTLSCSQTLNHNVMYWYQQKSSQAPKLLFHYYDKDFNNEADTPDNFQSRRPNTSFCFLDIRSPGLGDTAMYLCATSREGLSGNTIYFGEGSWLTVV.

The chain couples TRBV7-2 to TRBJ2-5; D remains ambiguous. The V end lost 5 bases, the J end lost 1 base, and 8 bases lay between the germline ends. The CDR3 has 13 residues. Germline values: CDR1 SGHTA, CDR2 FQGNSA. Written as DNA, the CDR3 is TGTGCCAGCAGCCGCAGGTTCCAAGAGACCCAGTACTTC. Translating it yields CASSRRFQETQYF.

The chain joins TRBV2 to TRBJ1-4; no clear D gene. With 6 bases removed from V and 8 bases from J, the gap between germline ends came to 16 bases. CDR3 length equals 14 residues. Per germline, CDR1 SNHLY and CDR2 FYNNEI. The CDR3 region is CASRETPGQEKLFF. CDR3 sequence (DNA): TGTGCCAGCAGGGAGACGCCCGGTCAAGAAAAACTGTTTTTT.

The CDR3, as DNA: TGTGCCAGCAGTTTAGGGATAGGGGACTACACCTTC. Translating it yields CASSLGIGDYTF. The V and J genes are TRBV28 and TRBJ1-2; tentative D call: TRBD1 (5 bases). The CDR3 loop spans 12 amino acids. Trimming removed 2 bases at V and 10 bases at J, with 11 bases between. Germline-derived CDR1 and CDR2 are MDHEN and SYDVKM.

This clone was seen a handful of times. The gene calls are TRBV10-3 and TRBJ1-5; D remains unclear. Germline V gives CDR1 ENHRY, CDR2 SYGVKD. This CDR3 contains 14 residues. Trimming took 0 bases from V and 3 from J, leaving 6 bases between them. CDR3 amino acids: CAISESEHNQPQHF. In nucleotides, the CDR3 is TGTGCCATCAGTGAGTCCGAGCACAATCAGCCCCAGCATTTT.

In the case of this clone: One end of the junction varies from germline; a read error may be responsible. The chain uses TRBV30 and TRBJ1-2, with a weak D call TRBD1 (5 bases). This CDR3 comprises 11 residues. Germline-derived CDR1 and CDR2 are GTSNPN and SVGIG (reference sequence). CDR3 sequence reads: CAWSGGGFSAF. For the CDR3, the DNA is TGTGCCTGGAGTGGGGGGGGGTTTAGTGCCTTC.

This clone was seen only once. This chain uses TRBV7-2 with TRBJ2-7; 9 bases agree with TRBD1. CDR1 is SGHTA, CDR2 FQGNSA, per germline. The J segment lost 4 bases and the V segment lost 5 bases, leaving 6 bases of the junction unmatched. The CDR3 loop spans 14 amino acids. The DNA of the CDR3 is TGTGCCAGCAGCCATGGGGACAGGGAGTACGAGCAGTACTTC. Its translation is CASSHGDREYEQYF.

This clone was recorded only once. The chain recombines TRBV7-8 with TRBJ1-1; tentatively, D is TRBD1 (5 bases). In germline, CDR1 is SGHVS, CDR2 FQNEAQ. V was shortened by 7 bases and J by 0 bases, with 15 bases between the two germline ends. The CDR3 totals 15 residues. CDR3 in amino acids: CASTQGVIMNTEAFF. CDR3 nucleotides: TGTGCCAGCACCCAAGGGGTTATAATGAACACTGAAGCTTTCTTT.

J is TRBJ1-4 and V is TRBV18; the match to TRBD1 covers 8 bases. Germline values: CDR1 KGHSH, CDR2 LQKENI. Losses at the gene ends were 6 bases for V and 6 bases for J; bases not matched to a gene: 12. The CDR3 has 16 residues. The CDR3 DNA sequence: TGTGCCAGCTCCCTGGGGACAGGCGCGAAGGATGAAAAACTGTTTTTT. Protein sequence: CASSLGTGAKDEKLFF. Filled out from reference TRBV18 and TRBJ1-4, the complete variable domain reads NAGVMQNPRHLVRRRGQEARLRCSPMKGHSHVYWYRQLPEEGLKFMVYLQKENIIDESGMPKERFSAEFPKEGPSILRIQQVVRGDSAAYFCASSLGTGAKDEKLFFGSGTQLSVL.

The gene calls are TRBV27 and TRBJ2-2; no firm D call. Germline V gives CDR1 MNHEY, CDR2 SMNVEV (reference sequence). The CDR3 is made up of 13 amino acids. The V end lost 6 bases, the J end lost 0 bases, and 5 bases lay between the germline ends. CDR3: CASRAANTGELFF. The CDR3 DNA follows: TGTGCCAGCAGGGCAGCGAACACCGGGGAGCTGTTTTTT.

The rearrangement uses TRBV28 and TRBJ2-3; 9 positions match TRBD2. Unmatched junction bases numbered 8, after V lost 5 bases and J lost 5 bases. This CDR3 is built from 15 residues. The V gene's germline CDR1 is MDHEN and CDR2 SYDVKM. The CDR3 bases are TGTGCCAGCAGTCCGCTGCGGGGGGGAGAAGATACGCAGTATTTT. Its protein is CASSPLRGGEDTQYF.

This clone was detected only once. The chain has TRBV5-1 and TRBJ1-5; 7 bases agree with TRBD1. With 3 bases clipped from V and 2 bases from J, the junction kept 2 bases outside the gene matches. In germline, CDR1 is SGHRS, CDR2 YFSETQ. The CDR3 spans 14 residues. CDR3: CASSWGTGNQPQHF. CDR3 sequence (DNA): TGCGCCAGCAGCTGGGGGACAGGCAATCAGCCCCAGCATTTT.

The rearrangement joins TRBV5-1 to TRBJ1-1, with 7 bases that match TRBD1. The CDR3 runs to 16 residues. CDR1 and CDR2 from the germline V gene are SGHRS and YFSETQ. After removal of 0 bases from V and 1 base from J, the junction contained 6 bases not matched to a gene. As DNA, the CDR3 is TGCGCCAGCAGCTTGGGGAGGACAGGAGGGAACACTGAAGCTTTCTTT. It yields the protein CASSLGRTGGNTEAFF.

The gene calls are TRBV19 and TRBJ2-1; a possible D gene is TRBD2 (5 bases). Trimming removed 3 bases at V and 9 bases at J, with 12 bases between. Germline CDR1 LNHDA, CDR2 SQIVND (reference sequence). The CDR3 spans 13 residues. The CDR3 DNA follows: TGTGCCAGTAGTATTGCGTTCGGGATTGAGCAGTTCTTC. This encodes CASSIAFGIEQFF.

The chain couples TRBV19 to TRBJ1-6, with TRBD1 as a possible D gene (6 bases). The CDR3 consists of 14 residues. Trimming stripped 7 bases from V and 7 bases from J, with 14 bases between. The germline gives CDR1 LNHDA, CDR2 SQIVND (reference sequence). CDR3 DNA sequence: TGTGCCAGTAATAACAGGGTGGGGAATTCACCCCTCCACTTT. This sequence encodes CASNNRVGNSPLHF.

V is TRBV4-2 and J is TRBJ2-2; D is uncertain. V lost 0 bases to trimming and J lost 2 bases, with 7 bases between them. Germline V CDR1 and CDR2: LGHNA, YNFKEQ. The CDR3 loop spans 15 amino acids. The CDR3 bases are TGTGCCAGCAGCCAAGATGGCTCAAACACCGGGGAGCTGTTTTTT. Protein: CASSQDGSNTGELFF.

The rearrangement uses TRBV6-6 and TRBJ1-2, with TRBD1 matching over 8 bases. Per germline, CDR1 MNHNY and CDR2 SVGAGI (reference sequence). CDR3 length: 15 amino acids. V shed 2 bases, J shed 3 bases, and the junction held 5 bases outside the gene matches. The CDR3 coding sequence is TGTGCCAGCAGTTACCCCCAGGACAGGGACTATGGCTACACCTTC. It encodes CASSYPQDRDYGYTF.

This chain links TRBV19 with TRBJ2-5; D possibly corresponds to TRBD2 (5 bases). The CDR3 consists of 13 residues. Trimming took off 4 bases at V and 5 bases at J, with 11 bases between the two ends. Germline CDR1 is LNHDA and CDR2 is SQIVND (reference sequence). CDR3 residues: CASSTRGAETQYF. In DNA form, the CDR3 reads TGTGCCAGTAGTACCCGGGGAGCGGAGACCCAGTACTTC.

V usage is TRBV5-1 and J usage is TRBJ2-3, with 7 bases aligning to TRBD1. CDR1 and CDR2 from the germline V gene are SGHRS and YFSETQ. Unmatched junction bases numbered 15, after V lost 4 bases and J lost 4 bases. CDR3 size: 17 residues. This CDR3 is CASSQTPGQPKADTQYF. The DNA of the CDR3 is TGCGCCAGCAGCCAAACACCGGGACAGCCAAAGGCAGATACGCAGTATTTT.

The chain has TRBV5-1 and TRBJ2-2, with D possibly matching TRBD2 (5 bases). The CDR3 is 14 amino acids. In germline, CDR1 is SGHRS, CDR2 YFSETQ. V shed 4 bases and J shed 3 bases, with 10 bases lying between them. The CDR3 reads CASSGGLYTGELFF. CDR3 bases: TGCGCCAGCAGCGGCGGACTGTACACCGGGGAGCTGTTTTTT.

This sequence joins TRBV19 and TRBJ1-1; D perhaps matches TRBD1 (5 bases). CDR3 size: 15 residues. Germline V gives CDR1 LNHDA, CDR2 SQIVND (reference sequence). Trimming pared 6 bases from V and 4 bases from J, leaving 18 bases between. CDR3 in DNA: TGTGCCAGTAGAAAGGAAGGGGCGACAAGCACTGAAGCTTTCTTT. Amino acids: CASRKEGATSTEAFF. Full variable domain (missing parts from reference TRBV19 and TRBJ1-1): DGGITQSPKYLFRKEGQNVTLSCEQNLNHDAMYWYRQDPGQGLRLIYYSQIVNDFQKGDIAEGYSVSREKKESFPLTVTSAQKNPTAFYLCASRKEGATSTEAFFGQGTRLTVV.

This chain joins TRBV7-9 and TRBJ1-6, with 7 bases that match TRBD1. The CDR3 spans 15 residues. V shed 5 bases, J shed 8 bases, and the junction held 9 bases outside the gene matches. The V gene's germline CDR1 is SEHNR and CDR2 FQNEAQ (reference sequence). DNA of the CDR3: TGTGCCAGCAGCAGTAGGAGACAGGGTGATTCACCCCTCCACTTT. It specifies CASSSRRQGDSPLHF.

V usage is TRBV28 and J usage is TRBJ1-6; 9 nucleotides match TRBD1. Germline V gives CDR1 MDHEN, CDR2 SYDVKM. The trim removed 5 bases at V and 10 bases at J, leaving 6 bases unmatched. The length of the CDR3 is 14 residues. The CDR3 loop reads CASSPDRGWSPLHF. The CDR3 DNA is TGTGCCAGCAGTCCCGACAGGGGGTGGTCACCCCTCCACTTT.

The chain uses TRBV2 and TRBJ2-2, with D possibly TRBD2 on 7 matching bases. Germline V gene lookup returns CDR1 SNHLY and CDR2 FYNNEI. The V end was cut by 4 bases, the J end by 6 bases, with 15 bases between. This CDR3 region has 15 residues. CDR3 sequence reads: CASSVGRGGAGELFF. The CDR3 coding sequence is TGTGCCAGCAGTGTAGGCAGGGGAGGGGCCGGGGAGCTGTTTTTT.

The chain couples TRBV29-1 to TRBJ1-4; D perhaps matches TRBD1 (6 bases). Germline lookup yields CDR1 SQVTM and CDR2 ANQGSEA. Deletions cut 6 bases from V and 7 bases from J, with 12 bases between. The CDR3 runs 12 residues. DNA of the CDR3: TGCAGCGTACAGGGTGTGGGTGAAAAACTGTTTTTT. It yields the protein CSVQGVGEKLFF.

The chain joins TRBV28 to TRBJ2-1; TRBD1 is a possible D gene (6 bases). Germline CDR1 reads MDHEN; CDR2 reads SYDVKM. CDR3 size: 13 residues. Trimming pared 11 bases from V and 6 bases from J, leaving 17 bases between. The CDR3 loop is CAATGGQLNEQFF. In nucleotides, the CDR3 is TGTGCCGCCACTGGGGGACAACTCAATGAGCAGTTCTTC.

This chain links TRBV5-4 with TRBJ1-1, with D possibly being TRBD1 (6 bases). This CDR3 is 14 amino acids long. From germline, CDR1 is SGHNT and CDR2 YYREEE (reference sequence). The V gene lost 0 bases and the J gene lost 4 bases, with 10 bases spanning the gap. CDR3 region: CASSLVQGSTEAFF. CDR3 in DNA: TGTGCCAGCAGCTTGGTACAGGGAAGCACTGAAGCTTTCTTT.

Details on this clone: Sequence at one end of the junction differs from germline and may be a read error. The chain uses TRBV5-4 and TRBJ1-1; D unclear. The V gene's germline CDR1 is SGHNT and CDR2 YYREEE (reference sequence). The CDR3 is made up of 12 amino acids. Written as DNA, the CDR3 is TGTGCCAGCAGCTTAGGTTGGGCAGGTAAGATCTTT. It yields the protein CASSLGWAGKIF.

The rearrangement links TRBV5-1 to TRBJ1-5, with no clear D. Germline loops: CDR1 SGHRS, CDR2 YFSETQ. Trimming shortened V by 4 bases and J by 4 bases, and 15 bases separated the two germline ends. This CDR3 has 15 residues. As DNA, the CDR3 is TGCGCCAGCAGCAAGGACGGGGAATTAAATCAGCCCCAGCATTTT. This codes for CASSKDGELNQPQHF.

This sequence joins TRBV5-1 and TRBJ2-2; TRBD2 aligns across 7 bases. Germline assignment: CDR1 SGHRS and CDR2 YFSETQ. This CDR3 is 16 amino acids long. V gave up 5 bases and J gave up 0 bases; unmatched junction bases: 7. The CDR3 here is CASRREGTSNTGELFF. Written as DNA, the CDR3 is TGCGCCAGCAGAAGGGAGGGGACCTCGAACACCGGGGAGCTGTTTTTT.